Presented here are 30 T cell receptor beta chains from one specimen sequenced in a study of T cells in localized non-small cell lung cancer. Data came from immunoSEQ multiplex PCR; TCRdb stores just in-frame clones and leaves some out. The table has fewer than 30,000 clones, approximately 86% seen once; the top ten hold 11% to 15%. The sample in question was peripheral blood, obtained before any cancer treatment. Receptors were obtained from a female donor aged 60 or older with stage II squamous cell lung carcinoma.

The CDR3 loop is CASSLGLAGGQETQYF. The CDR3 DNA sequence: TGTGCCAGTAGTCTCGGACTAGCGGGGGGCCAAGAGACCCAGTACTTC. J is TRBJ2-5 and V is TRBV19; 14 bases match TRBD2. The CDR3 extends over 16 amino acids. Germline CDR1 and CDR2: LNHDA and SQIVND (reference sequence). V dropped 5 bases and J dropped 1; count of bases not matched to a gene: 3.

The chain couples TRBV9 to TRBJ2-5, with 9 bases matching TRBD1. The CDR3 sequence is 13 residues long. V lost 3 bases to trimming and J lost 5 bases; unmatched junction nucleotides: 2. The germline V gene has CDR1 SGDLS and CDR2 YYNGEE. CDR3 amino acids: CASSAGTGETQYF. Written as DNA, the CDR3 is TGTGCCAGCAGCGCAGGGACAGGGGAGACCCAGTACTTC.

This sequence joins TRBV7-9 and TRBJ2-7; no clear D gene. In germline, CDR1 is SEHNR, CDR2 FQNEAQ (reference sequence). The CDR3 is 15 amino acids. The V and J ends lost 5 bases and 3 bases respectively, with 17 bases between them. The CDR3 spells CASSPRQSGRYEQYF. The CDR3 nucleotides are TGTGCCAGCAGCCCCCGTCAATCGGGTCGCTACGAGCAGTACTTC.

This chain uses TRBV28 with TRBJ2-3, with 14 bases lining up with TRBD2. The V segment lost 5 bases and the J segment 5 bases; nucleotides outside the gene matches: 6. Germline lookup yields CDR1 MDHEN and CDR2 SYDVKM. CDR3 size: 16 residues. The chain's CDR3 is CASSILTSGGGDTQYF. The CDR3 DNA follows: TGTGCCAGCAGTATTCTGACTAGCGGGGGGGGAGATACGCAGTATTTT. Combining the CDR3 with reference TRBV28 and TRBJ2-3 gives the whole variable domain DVKVTQSSRYLVKRTGEKVFLECVQDMDHENMFWYRQDPGLGLRLIYFSYDVKMKEKGDIPEGYSVSREKKERFSLILESASTNQTSMYLCASSILTSGGGDTQYFGPGTRLTVL.

This clone was counted a single time. The genes are TRBV5-4 and TRBJ1-2; TRBD1 matches at 7 bases. Germline loops: CDR1 SGHNT, CDR2 YYREEE (reference sequence). The V gene end was trimmed by 4 bases and the J gene end by 0 bases; junction bases not matched to a gene: 12. The CDR3 consists of 17 residues. CDR3 loop: CASSHPGQRSANYGYTF. CDR3 in DNA: TGTGCCAGCAGCCATCCGGGACAGAGGTCAGCTAACTATGGCTACACCTTC.

This rearrangement joins TRBV6-1 to TRBJ1-4, with TRBD1 matching over 8 bases. The CDR3 spans 15 residues. Germline CDR1 reads MNHNS; CDR2 reads SASEGT. The J segment lost 8 bases and the V segment lost 4 bases, leaving 9 bases of the junction unmatched. The CDR3 DNA follows: TGTGCCAGCAGTGGATGGACAGGGCGGGGGGAAAAACTGTTTTTT. This codes for CASSGWTGRGEKLFF.

This clone was seen a few times. The chain has TRBV6-5 and TRBJ1-3, with 7 bases identical to TRBD1. With 4 bases clipped from V and 1 base from J, the junction kept 7 bases outside the gene matches. The CDR3 loop spans 16 amino acids. Germline V lookup: CDR1 MNHEY, CDR2 SVGAGI. The CDR3 DNA reads TGTGCCAGCAGTTCCTCGGGACAGTCTTCTGGAAACACCATATATTTT. This sequence encodes CASSSSGQSSGNTIYF.

This clone was found once. This rearrangement joins TRBV28 to TRBJ1-2; TRBD1 aligns across 10 bases. V lost 7 bases to trimming and J lost 8 bases; unmatched junction nucleotides: 13. CDR3 size: 15 residues. CDR1 is MDHEN, CDR2 SYDVKM, per germline. The CDR3 DNA is TGTGCCAGCACCCAGGGACAGGGGACCTCGGGGGGCTACACCTTC. It codes for CASTQGQGTSGGYTF.

This chain links TRBV30 with TRBJ2-5; TRBD2 matches at 9 bases. The germline gives CDR1 GTSNPN, CDR2 SVGIG (reference sequence). The CDR3 extends over 15 amino acids. The V segment lost 0 bases and the J segment 5 bases; nucleotides outside the gene matches: 7. The CDR3 DNA follows: TGTGCCTGGAGTGTTGGGCGGGGGGGTATTGAGACCCAGTACTTC. Translating it yields CAWSVGRGGIETQYF.

V usage is TRBV7-9 and J usage is TRBJ2-1, with 8 bases aligning to TRBD2. V was clipped by 1 base and J by 9 bases; unmatched bases: 11. This CDR3 region has 16 residues. Germline CDR1 reads SEHNR; CDR2 reads FQNEAQ (reference sequence). CDR3 in DNA: TGTGCCAGCAGCTTAGTGAGGCCAGCGGGAGCGGGTGAGCAGTTCTTC. Its translation: CASSLVRPAGAGEQFF. Combining the CDR3 with reference TRBV7-9 and TRBJ2-1 gives the whole variable domain DTGVSQNPRHKITKRGQNVTFRCDPISEHNRLYWYRQTLGQGPEFLTYFQNEAQLEKSRLLSDRFSAERPKGSFSTLEIQRTEQGDSAMYLCASSLVRPAGAGEQFFGPGTRLTVL.

The chain uses TRBV20-1 and TRBJ1-2, with D hard to call. The CDR3 runs to 11 residues. The germline CDR1 and CDR2 sequences are DFQATT and SNEGSKA (reference sequence). V lost 3 bases, J lost 7 bases, and 9 bases lay in between. In nucleotides, the CDR3 is TGCAGTGCTAGCGGACCTACTGGCTACACCTTC. It specifies CSASGPTGYTF.

This chain uses TRBV7-8 with TRBJ2-1, with 8 bases lining up with TRBD2. The junction had 7 bases not matched to a gene; V was cut back by 1 base and J by 2 bases. From germline, CDR1 is SGHVS and CDR2 FQNEAQ. CDR3 length: 17 amino acids. CDR3 amino acids: CASSLGVGGAAYNEQFF. CDR3 coding DNA: TGTGCCAGCAGCTTAGGTGTCGGGGGGGCTGCCTACAATGAGCAGTTCTTC.

This clone was seen a handful of times. This chain uses TRBV10-2 with TRBJ1-1, with a tentative D call TRBD1 (5 bases). The CDR3 length is 11 residues. Trimming cost V 5 bases and J 11 bases, with 12 bases left between them. The germline CDR1 and CDR2 sequences are WSHSY and SAAADI. The CDR3 reads CASSIQGSAFF. The CDR3 DNA sequence: TGCGCCAGCAGTATTCAGGGTTCGGCTTTCTTT.

The chain carries TRBV28 and TRBJ1-2; possibly TRBD1 for D (6 bases). The CDR3 runs 14 residues. V lost 2 bases, J lost 4 bases, and 11 bases lay in between. Germline loops: CDR1 MDHEN, CDR2 SYDVKM. The CDR3: CASSLRDILYGYTF. CDR3 DNA: TGTGCCAGCAGTTTACGGGACATTCTCTATGGCTACACCTTC.

The chain joins TRBV19 to TRBJ2-2; TRBD2 matches 8 bases. V shed 1 base, J shed 7 bases, and the junction held 2 bases outside the gene matches. Germline CDR1 and CDR2: LNHDA and SQIVND (reference sequence). The CDR3 runs to 14 residues. The DNA for the CDR3 is TGTGCCAGTAGTATAGGTCTAGCGGGCGGGGAGCTGTTTTTT. It is translated as CASSIGLAGGELFF.

The chain joins TRBV28 to TRBJ2-7; D perhaps matches TRBD2 (6 bases). From germline, CDR1 is MDHEN and CDR2 SYDVKM. V shed 8 bases and J shed 3 bases, with 11 bases lying between them. The CDR3 is 12 residues long. The CDR3 coding sequence is TGTGCCAGCGGGGGGACGGACTACGAGCAGTACTTC. Amino acids: CASGGTDYEQYF.

The CDR3 sequence is CSVVGYNEQFF. CDR3 nucleotide sequence: TGCAGCGTTGTGGGCTACAATGAGCAGTTCTTC. The chain recombines TRBV29-1 with TRBJ2-1; D remains ambiguous. The ends were cut back, 4 bases at V and 3 bases at J, with 4 bases in the middle. The CDR3 length is 11 residues. Germline assignment: CDR1 SQVTM and CDR2 ANQGSEA.

This clone showed up just once. V is TRBV10-3 and J is TRBJ2-1; D gene ambiguous. V was trimmed by 8 bases and J by 7 bases, leaving 9 bases between them. Germline values: CDR1 ENHRY, CDR2 SYGVKD. CDR3 length: 11 residues. This CDR3 reads CAIGTLNEQFF. The DNA of the CDR3 is TGTGCCATCGGAACCTTAAATGAGCAGTTCTTC.

V usage is TRBV2 and J usage is TRBJ1-4, with TRBD1 identical over 7 bases. Germline values: CDR1 SNHLY, CDR2 FYNNEI. J was trimmed by 4 bases and V by 6 bases; bases with no gene match: 2. The CDR3 loop spans 13 amino acids. CDR3 coding DNA: TGTGCCAGCAGCGGGACAGATAATGAAAAACTGTTTTTT. It encodes CASSGTDNEKLFF.

V gene TRBV5-5 combines with J gene TRBJ2-7, with TRBD1 matching 7 bases. The germline CDR1 and CDR2 sequences are SGHKS and YYEKEE (reference sequence). The CDR3 runs 15 residues. V lost 4 bases, J lost 3 bases, and 10 bases stayed unmatched. The CDR3 reads CASSDGTVGLYEQYF. CDR3 DNA: TGTGCCAGCAGCGACGGGACAGTCGGACTCTACGAGCAGTACTTC.

This clone occurred once. J is TRBJ2-2 and V is TRBV30; D unresolved. From germline, CDR1 is GTSNPN and CDR2 SVGIG (reference sequence). CDR3 size: 15 residues. V was shortened by 4 bases and J by 7 bases, with 19 bases between the two germline ends. The CDR3 spells CAWTPKDYSHGELFF. The CDR3 DNA sequence: TGTGCCTGGACTCCAAAAGATTACAGTCACGGGGAGCTGTTTTTT.

The chain couples TRBV30 to TRBJ2-1; 8 bases line up with TRBD1. V trimming: 2 bases; J trimming: 5 bases; junction bases outside the gene matches: 14. This CDR3 has 17 residues. The germline V gene has CDR1 GTSNPN and CDR2 SVGIG (reference sequence). DNA of the CDR3: TGTGCCTGGAGTCCTTACAGGGGGGATCCAGAGCACAATGAGCAGTTCTTC. Amino acids: CAWSPYRGDPEHNEQFF.

This chain joins TRBV30 and TRBJ1-1; D uncertain. Germline loops: CDR1 GTSNPN, CDR2 SVGIG (reference sequence). Trimming pared 0 bases from V and 10 bases from J, leaving 21 bases between. This CDR3 is 15 amino acids long. The DNA for the CDR3 is TGTGCCTGGAGTGTAGGCAAGGTGGTTGAAAGGGCAGCTTTCTTT. Translation gives CAWSVGKVVERAAFF.

This clone has a single count. In DNA, the CDR3 is TGTGCCAGCAGCTTACGGAGGGGTGGAGAAAAACTGTTTTTT. It yields the protein CASSLRRGGEKLFF. The chain links TRBV7-2 to TRBJ1-4; perhaps TRBD1 as D (5 bases). CDR1 and CDR2 (germline): SGHTA, FQGNSA. CDR3 size: 14 residues. Trimming took off 2 bases at V and 8 bases at J, with 12 bases between the two ends.

The rearrangement uses TRBV9 and TRBJ2-2, with 12 positions matching TRBD1. Germline V gene data show CDR1 as SGDLS and CDR2 as YYNGEE. The CDR3 has 16 amino acids. V trimming: 0 bases; J trimming: 6 bases; junction bases outside the gene matches: 3. The CDR3 protein is CASSVVGQGAAGELFF. The CDR3 DNA follows: TGTGCCAGCAGCGTAGTGGGACAGGGGGCCGCCGGGGAGCTGTTTTTT.

The V call is TRBV30, the J call TRBJ1-5; the match to TRBD1 covers 11 bases. V was clipped by 4 bases and J by 6 bases; unmatched bases: 2. The CDR3 consists of 13 residues. Per the germline V gene, CDR1 is GTSNPN and CDR2 is SVGIG (reference sequence). The CDR3: CAWTGTGGQPQHF. CDR3 nucleotide sequence: TGTGCCTGGACGGGGACAGGGGGTCAGCCCCAGCATTTT.

This clone has a handful of counts. J is TRBJ2-2 and V is TRBV6-6; TRBD2 matches at 8 bases. CDR1 MNHNY and CDR2 SVGAGI come from the germline V gene (reference sequence). V dropped 5 bases and J dropped 6; count of bases not matched to a gene: 11. The CDR3 runs to 16 residues. CDR3 in amino acids: CASSQRRREAAGELFF. The CDR3 DNA reads TGTGCCAGCAGTCAACGTAGGCGGGAGGCTGCCGGGGAGCTGTTTTTT.

CDR3 amino acids: CASSLFAGGHTGELFF. CDR3 DNA: TGCGCCAGCAGCTTGTTTGCGGGAGGGCACACCGGGGAGCTGTTTTTT. The chain has TRBV5-1 and TRBJ2-2; 9 bases match TRBD2. After removal of 1 base from V and 3 bases from J, the junction contained 4 bases not matched to a gene. Germline CDR1 SGHRS, CDR2 YFSETQ. The CDR3 is made up of 16 amino acids.

This clone showed up just once. Other DNA sequences within the sample encode an identical CDR3. The chain is built from TRBV5-1 and TRBJ2-1, with no clear D. Germline CDR1 is SGHRS and CDR2 is YFSETQ. Trimming pared 0 bases from V and 7 bases from J, leaving 5 bases between. The CDR3 totals 12 residues. The chain's CDR3 is CASSLVLNEQFF. Written as DNA, the CDR3 is TGCGCCAGCAGCTTGGTTCTAAATGAGCAGTTCTTC. The variable domain in full, completed from reference TRBV5-1 and TRBJ2-1, reads KAGVTQTPRYLIKTRGQQVTLSCSPISGHRSVSWYQQTPGQGLQFLFEYFSETQRNKGNFPGRFSGRQFSNSRSEMNVSTLELGDSALYLCASSLVLNEQFFGPGTRLTVL.

The chain combines TRBV5-1 with TRBJ2-3; TRBD2 matches at 7 bases. Germline CDR1 and CDR2: SGHRS and YFSETQ. V lost 4 bases, J lost 3 bases, and 8 bases stayed unmatched. The CDR3 covers 15 residues. The CDR3 protein is CASSLGGKSTDTQYF. The DNA of the CDR3 is TGCGCCAGCAGCCTGGGAGGGAAGTCTACAGATACGCAGTATTTT.